This TCR beta chain was obtained from a study of T cell repertoires in cytomegalovirus infection. This clonotype was seen a handful of times. No antigen is known for it. Findings and limits, study-wide: Carriers of CMV and the relevant HLA type were discriminated by public TCR beta frequency.

CDR1 and CDR2 from the germline V gene are SNHLY and FYNNEI. Trimming left V 4 bases short and J 5 bases short, with 11 bases between. The CDR3 length is 13 residues. TCRdb re-called the reads with MiXCR, one entry per CDR3 protein. Of 200,000 to 300,000 distinct CDR3 sequences in the sample, roughly 15% were seen once. The specimen sequenced was PBMCs. The receptor was derived from a human donor in good health (CMV status not recorded). Some clones in this sample may be carry-over from other donors' samples. This chain uses TRBV2 with TRBJ2-5; no reliable D call. In DNA form, the CDR3 reads TGTGCCAGCAGTGGGGATTTCCGGGAGACCCAGTACTTC. Protein product: CASSGDFRETQYF.